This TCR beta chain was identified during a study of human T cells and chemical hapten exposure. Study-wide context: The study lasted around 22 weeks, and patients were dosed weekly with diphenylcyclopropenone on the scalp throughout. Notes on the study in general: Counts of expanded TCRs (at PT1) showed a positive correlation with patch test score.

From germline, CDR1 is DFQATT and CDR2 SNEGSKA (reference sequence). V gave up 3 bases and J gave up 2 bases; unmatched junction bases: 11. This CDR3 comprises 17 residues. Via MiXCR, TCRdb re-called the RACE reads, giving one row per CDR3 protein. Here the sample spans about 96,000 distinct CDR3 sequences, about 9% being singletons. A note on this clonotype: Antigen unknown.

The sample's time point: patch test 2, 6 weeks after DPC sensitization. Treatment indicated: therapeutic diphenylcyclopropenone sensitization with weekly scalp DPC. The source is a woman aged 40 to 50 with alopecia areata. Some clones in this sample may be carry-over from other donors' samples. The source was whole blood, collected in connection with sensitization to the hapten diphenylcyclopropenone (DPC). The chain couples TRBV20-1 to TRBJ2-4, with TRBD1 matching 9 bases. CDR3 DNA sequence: TGCAGTGCTAGGGTTCCGGGGACAGGGATGACCAAAAACATTCAGTACTTC. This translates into CSARVPGTGMTKNIQYF.